The 2 T cell receptor beta chains below were found in one sample sequenced in a study of blood T cells in healthy people across ages (dated by TCRdb to 2015 to 2017). The library was made by 5' RACE. This sample was sequenced with an Illumina HiSeq 2500. A second PCR of roughly 7 to 11 cycles was performed with a sample-barcoded 5' primer and a J-beta primer mix. TCRdb reworked the public reads: Q25 trimming with fastp, MiXCR clone assembly, productive beta chains retained. CDR3 protein sequences are deduplicated, and each keeps its most common genes and DNA. This sample gives approximately 730,000 distinct CDR3 sequences in total; 40% to 45% of them show up just once. The biggest ten clones account for 20% to 25% of the sample. The sample was blood. These receptors all stem from a woman aged 55-69 years in good health.

In the case of this clonotype: With a much larger clone just one base away, this may be a read error. This rearrangement joins TRBV29-1 to TRBJ2-5; TRBD2 might be the D (5 bases). Germline V gene lookup returns CDR1 SQVTM and CDR2 ANQGSEA. The CDR3 extends over 15 amino acids. The chain's CDR3 is CSIERSGFYQETQYF. DNA of the CDR3: TGCAGCATTGAGCGGTCGGGTTTCTACCAAGAGACCCAGTACTTC.

The rearrangement joins TRBV2 to TRBJ2-1; D not certain. The CDR3 contains 15 residues. The germline V and J ends were trimmed by 0 bases and 6 bases, with 12 bases remaining between them. Germline V lookup: CDR1 SNHLY, CDR2 FYNNEI. The CDR3 spells CASSEAGRLVNEQFF. The CDR3 DNA reads as TGTGCCAGCAGTGAAGCGGGCCGGCTAGTCAATGAGCAGTTCTTC.